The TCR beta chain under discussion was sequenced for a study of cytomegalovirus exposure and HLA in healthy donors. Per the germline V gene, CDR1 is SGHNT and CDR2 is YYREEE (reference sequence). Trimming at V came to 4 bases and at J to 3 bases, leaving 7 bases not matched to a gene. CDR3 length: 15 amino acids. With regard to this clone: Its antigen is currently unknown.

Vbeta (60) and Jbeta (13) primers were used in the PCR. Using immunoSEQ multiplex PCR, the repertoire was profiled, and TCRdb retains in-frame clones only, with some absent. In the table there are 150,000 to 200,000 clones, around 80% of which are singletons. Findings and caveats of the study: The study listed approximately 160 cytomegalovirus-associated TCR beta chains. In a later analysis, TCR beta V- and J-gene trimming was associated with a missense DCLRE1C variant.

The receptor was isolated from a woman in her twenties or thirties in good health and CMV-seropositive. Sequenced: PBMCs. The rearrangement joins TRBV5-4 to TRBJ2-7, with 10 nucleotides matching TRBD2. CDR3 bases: TGTGCCAGCAGCGACTATGGACTAGCGGACTACGAGCAGTACTTC. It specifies CASSDYGLADYEQYF.